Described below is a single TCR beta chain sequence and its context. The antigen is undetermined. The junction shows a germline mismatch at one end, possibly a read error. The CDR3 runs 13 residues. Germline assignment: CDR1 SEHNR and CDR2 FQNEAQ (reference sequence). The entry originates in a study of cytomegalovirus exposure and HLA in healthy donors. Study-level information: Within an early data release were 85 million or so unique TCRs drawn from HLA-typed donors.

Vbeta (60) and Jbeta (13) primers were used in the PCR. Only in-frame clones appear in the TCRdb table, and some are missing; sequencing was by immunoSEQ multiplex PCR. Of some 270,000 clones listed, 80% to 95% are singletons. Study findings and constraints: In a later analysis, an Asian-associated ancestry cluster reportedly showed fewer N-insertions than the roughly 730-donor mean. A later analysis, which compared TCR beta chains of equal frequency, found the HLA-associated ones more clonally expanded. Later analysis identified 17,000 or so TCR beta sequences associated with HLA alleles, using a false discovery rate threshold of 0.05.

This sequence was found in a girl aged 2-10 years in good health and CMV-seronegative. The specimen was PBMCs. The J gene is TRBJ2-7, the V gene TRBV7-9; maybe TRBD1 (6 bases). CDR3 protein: CSSSRDTAYEQYF. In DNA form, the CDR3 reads TGTTCCAGCAGCAGGGACACCGCCTACGAGCAGTACTTC.